The following is a T cell receptor (beta chain) sequence with its context. There are many counts of this clonotype. There is no known antigen for this receptor. Base qualities are missing; no much larger clone stands one base away. The data are from a study of spatial heterogeneity in lung cancer (dated by TCRdb to about 2019). For context, the study as a whole: Beta-chain transcripts were consistently detected in greater numbers than alpha-chain transcripts, which likely reflects a higher abundance of beta-chain transcripts. In the raw uncorrected reads, each unique combination of TCR and UMI appeared more than ten times on average. TCR alpha and beta repertoires were quantitatively compared across multiple tumor regions, matched nontumor lung and blood in non-small cell lung cancer. The study linked features of the TCR repertoire to counts of nonsynonymous mutations, which were determined by whole-exome sequencing of tumor tissue. At surgery, both alpha and beta chains were TCR-sequenced in 200 to 250 tumor regions, some 64 matched nontumor lung samples and some 58 PBMC samples.

V is trimmed back by 9 bases and J by 5 bases, and the junction contains 6 bases that no gene match accounts for. The CDR3 sequence holds 13 residues, the cysteine and phenylalanine included. Only CDR3 DNA is held: 39 bases, read in frame from base 1. Results the study describes overall, beyond this receptor: Confirming at a functional level the hypothesis that regional TCRs recognize regional mutations was considered to require additional single-cell paired TCR alpha and beta sequencing.

The time point label corresponds to: sample taken at primary tumor resection. Samples were obtained from 72 patients with early-stage, untreated non-small cell lung cancer from the lung TRACERx cohort. Whole RNA extracted from tumor and nontumor lung tissue, or from cryopreserved PBMC samples, was used for TCR sequencing without cell sorting. A patient was chosen for TCR sequencing only when enough RNA was available from at least two tumor regions. Tumor and adjacent nontumor lung specimens were reviewed by a lung pathologist before selection. The method was 5' RACE. Sequencer: NextSeq 500. In the TCR library protocol, a unique molecular identifier was attached to each TCR cDNA molecule so that PCR and sequencing errors could be corrected. For the original study's pipeline: Decombinator tools were used for TCR identification, UMI-based error correction and CDR3 extraction. TCRs above a frequency of 2 per 1,000, corresponding to the top 1% of the tumor frequency distribution, were defined as expanded. Renyi diversity was computed with the R vegan package after each repertoire had been subsampled 100 times to 5,000 TCRs. CDR3 similarity networks were built from amino acid triplet string-kernel similarity, with CDR3s being connected when pairwise similarity was above 0.82. Clones were called with MiXCR by TCRdb after fastp trimmed the public reads at Q25, and only in-frame beta chains were retained. Each record represents a unique CDR3 protein, reported with the most common genes and DNA among its rows. These V and J calls are TCRdb output, not the study's own analysis. For this sample there are some 40,000 distinct CDR3 sequences; around 3.1% appear just once. 35% to 40% of the sample goes to the ten largest clones.

The rearrangement combines TRBV12-3 or TRBV12-4 with TRBJ2-1; a stretch of 8 junction bases matches TRBD1. Material: normal lung tissue next to the tumor, obtained at surgery. This clonotype was obtained from a male donor with early-stage non-small cell lung cancer. This receptor carries the CDR3 CASKQGDHNEQFF. The nucleotide sequence reads TGTGCCAGTAAACAGGGGGACCACAATGAGCAGTTCTTC.